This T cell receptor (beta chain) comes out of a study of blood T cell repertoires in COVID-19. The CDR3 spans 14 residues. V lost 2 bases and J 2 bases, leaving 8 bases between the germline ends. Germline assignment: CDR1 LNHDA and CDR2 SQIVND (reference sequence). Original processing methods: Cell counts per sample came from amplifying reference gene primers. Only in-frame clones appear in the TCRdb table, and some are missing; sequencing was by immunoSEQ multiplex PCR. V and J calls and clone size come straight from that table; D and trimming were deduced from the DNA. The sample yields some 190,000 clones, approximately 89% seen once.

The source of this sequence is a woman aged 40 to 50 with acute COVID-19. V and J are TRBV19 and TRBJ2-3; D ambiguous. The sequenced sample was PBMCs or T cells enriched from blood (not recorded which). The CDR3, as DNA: TGTGCCAGTAGTATACCAGCGATCACAGATACGCAGTATTTT. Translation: CASSIPAITDTQYF.